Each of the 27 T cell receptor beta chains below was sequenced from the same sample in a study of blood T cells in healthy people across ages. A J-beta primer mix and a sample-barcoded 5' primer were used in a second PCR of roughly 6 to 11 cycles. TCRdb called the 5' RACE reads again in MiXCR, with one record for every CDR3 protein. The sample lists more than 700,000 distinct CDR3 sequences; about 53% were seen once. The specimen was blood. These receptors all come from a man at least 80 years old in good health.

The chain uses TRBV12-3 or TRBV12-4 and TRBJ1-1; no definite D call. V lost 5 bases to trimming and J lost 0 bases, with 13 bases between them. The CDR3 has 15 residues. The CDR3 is CASSRIRGLNTEAFF. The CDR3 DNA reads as TGTGCCAGCAGTCGCATCAGAGGGTTGAACACTGAAGCTTTCTTT.

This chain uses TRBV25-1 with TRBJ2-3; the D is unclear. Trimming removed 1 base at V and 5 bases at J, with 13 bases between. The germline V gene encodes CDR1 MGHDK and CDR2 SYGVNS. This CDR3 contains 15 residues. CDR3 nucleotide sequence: TGTGCCAGCAGTGAATCCACTGCGGCCTTAGATACGCAGTATTTT. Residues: CASSESTAALDTQYF.

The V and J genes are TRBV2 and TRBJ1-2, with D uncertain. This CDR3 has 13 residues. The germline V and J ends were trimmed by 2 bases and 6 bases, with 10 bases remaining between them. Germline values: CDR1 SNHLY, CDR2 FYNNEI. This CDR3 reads CASSELAGDGYTF. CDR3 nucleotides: TGTGCCAGCAGTGAATTGGCAGGAGATGGCTACACCTTC.

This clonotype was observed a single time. CDR3 sequence reads: CASGPRNQPQHF. DNA of the CDR3: TGTGCCAGCGGCCCCCGAAATCAGCCCCAGCATTTT. The rearrangement joins TRBV28 to TRBJ1-5; no clear D. This CDR3 region has 12 residues. V was shortened by 8 bases and J by 4 bases, with 9 bases between the two germline ends. CDR1 MDHEN and CDR2 SYDVKM come from the germline V gene.

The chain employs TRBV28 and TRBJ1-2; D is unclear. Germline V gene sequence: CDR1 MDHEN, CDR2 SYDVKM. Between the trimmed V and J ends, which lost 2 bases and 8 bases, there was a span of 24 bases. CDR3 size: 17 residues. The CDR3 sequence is CASSLGGGPAFMGGYTF. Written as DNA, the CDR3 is TGTGCCAGCAGTTTAGGAGGCGGTCCGGCTTTTATGGGGGGCTACACCTTC.

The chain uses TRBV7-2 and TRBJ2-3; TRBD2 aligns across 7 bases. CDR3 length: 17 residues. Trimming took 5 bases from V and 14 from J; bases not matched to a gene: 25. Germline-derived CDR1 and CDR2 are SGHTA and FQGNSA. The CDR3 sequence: CASSKDPGGGGHRDAYF. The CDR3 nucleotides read TGTGCCAGCAGCAAGGACCCGGGCGGGGGAGGGCACAGAGACGCGTATTTT.

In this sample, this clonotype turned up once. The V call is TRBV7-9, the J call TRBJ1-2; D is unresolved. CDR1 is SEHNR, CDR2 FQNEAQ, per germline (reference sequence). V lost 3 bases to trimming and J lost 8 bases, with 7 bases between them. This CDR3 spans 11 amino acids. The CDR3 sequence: CASSFVEGYTF. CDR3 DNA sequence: TGTGCCAGCAGCTTCGTAGAGGGCTACACCTTC.

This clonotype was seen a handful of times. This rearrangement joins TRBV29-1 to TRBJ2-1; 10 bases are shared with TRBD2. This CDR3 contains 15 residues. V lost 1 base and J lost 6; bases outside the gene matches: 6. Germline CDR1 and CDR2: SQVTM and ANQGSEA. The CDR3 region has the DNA TGCAGCGTTGAAGTCAAGGGACTAGCGATCAATGAGCAGTTCTTC. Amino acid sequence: CSVEVKGLAINEQFF.

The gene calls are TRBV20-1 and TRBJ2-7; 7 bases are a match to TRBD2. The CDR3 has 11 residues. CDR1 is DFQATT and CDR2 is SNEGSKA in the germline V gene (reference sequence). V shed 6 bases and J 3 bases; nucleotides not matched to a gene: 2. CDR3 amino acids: CSARDYYEQYF. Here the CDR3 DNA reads TGCAGTGCCCGGGACTACTACGAGCAGTACTTC.

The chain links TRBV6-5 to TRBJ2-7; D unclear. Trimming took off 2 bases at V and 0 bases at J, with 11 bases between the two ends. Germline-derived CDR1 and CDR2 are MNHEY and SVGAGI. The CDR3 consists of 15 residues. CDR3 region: CASSYGQINSYEQYF. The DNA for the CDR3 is TGTGCCAGCAGTTACGGGCAGATTAACTCCTACGAGCAGTACTTC.

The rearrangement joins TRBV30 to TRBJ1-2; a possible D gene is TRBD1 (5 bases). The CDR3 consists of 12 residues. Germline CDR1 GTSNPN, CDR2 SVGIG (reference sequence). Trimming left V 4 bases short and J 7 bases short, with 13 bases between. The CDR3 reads CAWIQGWGGYTF. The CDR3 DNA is TGTGCCTGGATCCAGGGTTGGGGTGGCTACACCTTC.

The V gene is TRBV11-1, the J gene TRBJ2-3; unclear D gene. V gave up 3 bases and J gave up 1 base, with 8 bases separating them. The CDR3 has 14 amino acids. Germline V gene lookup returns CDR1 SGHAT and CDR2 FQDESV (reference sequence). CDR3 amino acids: CASSFQLGTDTQYF. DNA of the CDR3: TGTGCCAGCAGCTTCCAACTGGGCACAGATACGCAGTATTTT.

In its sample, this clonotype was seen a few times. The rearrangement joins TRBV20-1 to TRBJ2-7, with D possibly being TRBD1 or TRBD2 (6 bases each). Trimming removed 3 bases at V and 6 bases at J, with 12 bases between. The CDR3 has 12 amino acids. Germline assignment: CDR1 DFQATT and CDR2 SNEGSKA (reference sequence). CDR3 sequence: CSARTGGSEQYF. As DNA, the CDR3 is TGCAGTGCTAGGACCGGGGGCTCCGAGCAGTACTTC.

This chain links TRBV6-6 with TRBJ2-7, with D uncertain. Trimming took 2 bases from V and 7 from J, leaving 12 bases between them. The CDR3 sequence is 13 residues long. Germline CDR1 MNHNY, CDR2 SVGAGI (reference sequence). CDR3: CASSYGPFGEQYF. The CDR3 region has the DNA TGTGCCAGCAGTTACGGGCCCTTCGGGGAGCAGTACTTC.

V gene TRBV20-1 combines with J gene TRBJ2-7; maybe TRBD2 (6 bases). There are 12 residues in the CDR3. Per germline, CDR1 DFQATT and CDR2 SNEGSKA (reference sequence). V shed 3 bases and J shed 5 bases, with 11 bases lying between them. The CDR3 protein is CSASGRTNEQYF. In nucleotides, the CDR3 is TGCAGTGCTAGCGGGAGAACGAACGAGCAGTACTTC.

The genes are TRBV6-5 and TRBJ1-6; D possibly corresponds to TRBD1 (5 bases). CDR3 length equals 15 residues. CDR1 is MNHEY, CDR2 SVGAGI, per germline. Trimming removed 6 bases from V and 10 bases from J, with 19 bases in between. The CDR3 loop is CASSRTQGRESPLHF. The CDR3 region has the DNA TGTGCCAGCAGCCGAACCCAGGGAAGAGAATCACCCCTCCACTTT.

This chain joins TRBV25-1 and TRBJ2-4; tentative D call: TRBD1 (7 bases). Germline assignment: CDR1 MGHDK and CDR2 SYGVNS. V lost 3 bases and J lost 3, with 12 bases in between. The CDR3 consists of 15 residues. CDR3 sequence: CASSESRGDKNIQYF. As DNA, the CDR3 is TGTGCCAGCAGTGAGTCCAGGGGGGACAAAAACATTCAGTACTTC.

In nucleotides, the CDR3 is TGTGCCAGCAGTTACTCGAGAACCAATCAGCCCCAGCATTTT. It codes for CASSYSRTNQPQHF. This chain joins TRBV6-5 and TRBJ1-5, with D uncertain. The V and J ends lost 0 bases and 3 bases respectively, with 6 bases between them. The CDR3 has 14 amino acids. CDR1 and CDR2 (germline): MNHEY, SVGAGI.

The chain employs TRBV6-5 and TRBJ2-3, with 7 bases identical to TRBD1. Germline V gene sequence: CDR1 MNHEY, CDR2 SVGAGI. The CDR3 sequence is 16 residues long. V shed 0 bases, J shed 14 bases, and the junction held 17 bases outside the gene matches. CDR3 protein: CASSYSAGGRHRYAYF. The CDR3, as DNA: TGTGCCAGCAGTTACTCCGCAGGGGGACGGCACAGATACGCGTATTTT.

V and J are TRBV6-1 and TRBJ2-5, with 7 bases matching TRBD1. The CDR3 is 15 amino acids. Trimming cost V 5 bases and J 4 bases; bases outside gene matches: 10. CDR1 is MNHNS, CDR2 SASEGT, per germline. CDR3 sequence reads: CASSSPGQILETQYF. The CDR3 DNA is TGTGCCAGCAGTTCTCCGGGACAGATTTTAGAGACCCAGTACTTC.

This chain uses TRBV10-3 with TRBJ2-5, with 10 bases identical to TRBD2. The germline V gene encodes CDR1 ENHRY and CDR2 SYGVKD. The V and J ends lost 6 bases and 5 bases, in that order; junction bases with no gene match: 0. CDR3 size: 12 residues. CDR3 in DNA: TGTGCCATCAGGACTAGCGGGGAGACCCAGTACTTC. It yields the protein CAIRTSGETQYF.

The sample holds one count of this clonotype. CDR3 DNA: TGTGCCAGTAGACCCAGGAGCGGGAGAACTCTGAATGAGCAGTACTTC. This encodes CASRPRSGRTLNEQYF. The V and J genes are TRBV12-3 or TRBV12-4 and TRBJ2-5, with 8 bases that match TRBD2. This CDR3 spans 16 amino acids. The V gene end was trimmed by 9 bases and the J gene end by 11 bases; junction bases not matched to a gene: 23.

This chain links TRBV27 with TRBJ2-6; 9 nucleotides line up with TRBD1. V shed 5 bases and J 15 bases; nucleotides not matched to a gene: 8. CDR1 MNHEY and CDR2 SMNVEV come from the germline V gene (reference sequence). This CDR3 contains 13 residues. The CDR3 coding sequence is TGTGCCAGCAGTCCCGGGACAGGGTTAGACCTGACTTTC. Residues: CASSPGTGLDLTF.

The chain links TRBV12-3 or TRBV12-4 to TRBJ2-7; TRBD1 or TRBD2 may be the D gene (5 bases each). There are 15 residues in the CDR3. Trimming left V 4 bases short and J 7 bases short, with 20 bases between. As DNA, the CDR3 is TGTGCCAGCAGTTCGGACTGGGTTAGGGGTAGGGAGCAGTACTTC. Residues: CASSSDWVRGREQYF.

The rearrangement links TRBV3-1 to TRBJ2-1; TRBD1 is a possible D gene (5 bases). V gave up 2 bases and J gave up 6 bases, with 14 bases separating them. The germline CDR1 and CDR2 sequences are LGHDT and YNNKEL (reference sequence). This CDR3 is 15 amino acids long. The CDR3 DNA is TGTGCCAGCAGCCAACAAGGGGCGCCGGGCAATGAGCAGTTCTTC. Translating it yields CASSQQGAPGNEQFF.

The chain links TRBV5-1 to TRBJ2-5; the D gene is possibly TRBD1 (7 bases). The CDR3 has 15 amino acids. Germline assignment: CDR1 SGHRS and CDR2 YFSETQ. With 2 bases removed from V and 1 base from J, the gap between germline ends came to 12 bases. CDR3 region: CASSFRRGRQETQYF. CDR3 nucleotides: TGCGCCAGCAGCTTTAGGAGGGGGCGCCAAGAGACCCAGTACTTC. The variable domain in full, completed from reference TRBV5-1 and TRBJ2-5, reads KAGVTQTPRYLIKTRGQQVTLSCSPISGHRSVSWYQQTPGQGLQFLFEYFSETQRNKGNFPGRFSGRQFSNSRSEMNVSTLELGDSALYLCASSFRRGRQETQYFGPGTRLLVL.

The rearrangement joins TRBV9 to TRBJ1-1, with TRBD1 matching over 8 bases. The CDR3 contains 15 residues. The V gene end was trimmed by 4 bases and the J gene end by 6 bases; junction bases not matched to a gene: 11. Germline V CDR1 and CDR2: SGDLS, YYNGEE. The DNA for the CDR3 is TGTGCCAGCAGCCCTAGCAGGGGGCGGTTGTCTGAAGCTTTCTTT. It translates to CASSPSRGRLSEAFF. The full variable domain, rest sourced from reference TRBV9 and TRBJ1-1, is DSGVTQTPKHLITATGQRVTLRCSPRSGDLSVYWYQQSLDQGLQFLIQYYNGEERAKGNILERFSAQQFPDLHSELNLSSLELGDSALYFCASSPSRGRLSEAFFGQGTRLTVV.